What follows is one T cell receptor (beta chain) and its context. The clone's antigen remains unknown. No base quality values were provided; no much bigger clone lies one nucleotide off. Collaborating institutions collected whole blood in K2EDTA tubes following their own protocols. For TCRbeta analysis, collaborators shipped samples in one of three forms: frozen whole blood, isolated PBMCs, or DNA extracted from either of those sample types. Spanning cysteine to phenylalanine, the CDR3 consists of 15 amino acids. Just the 45-base CDR3 DNA is kept, in frame starting at base 1. V and J lose 3 bases and 1 base, and a span of 11 bases separates them. The germline V gene encodes CDR1 KGHSH and CDR2 LQKENI. This record comes from a study of blood T cell repertoires in COVID-19 (dated by TCRdb to 2018 to 2021). About the full investigation: Samples covering the acute and convalescent phases of COVID-19 were provided by collaborators in the United States, Italy and Spain. The prospective study material was composed of cDNA or gDNA derived from T cells, B-cell-depleted T cells, or PBMCs. Deeply sampled blood TCRbeta repertoires from subjects exposed to, actively infected with, or recovered from COVID-19 were included in the dataset. The repertoires were released in a freely available public database intended as a resource for research on the immune response to SARS-CoV-2. The samples were drawn from two sources: the first 160 participants of the ongoing ImmuneRACE study, and 1,200 or so subjects contributed by 6 global collaborators. Nearly every sample came with metadata listing a de-identified subject ID, COVID-19 status, age in years and sex. Where HLA class I and class II types were available, the types were taken from metadata supplied by the sample provider, not from assay-based typing. On the study overall, not on this receptor specifically: The quantity of clinical and demographic metadata differed by source and by participant and was supplied without curation.

TCRbeta CDR3 regions were amplified from genomic DNA using the immunoSEQ Assay, a bias-controlled multiplex PCR. The original pipeline was this. The number of nucleated cells in each sample was estimated by amplification of reference gene primers within the assay. Sequence reads were collapsed and filtered to measure the absolute abundance of every unique TCRbeta CDR3 rearrangement. For each sample, productive Simpson clonality was calculated by taking the square root of Simpson's diversity index across productive rearrangements. TCRdb's version of the immuneACCESS table is confined to in-frame rearrangements and falls short of the full clone set. An unresolved V gene accounts for under half of the shortfall where checked; the remainder is of unknown origin. V, J and clone size were drawn from that table, and D and trimming were deduced from the DNA. Counted in this sample were approximately 100,000 clones; 65% to 90% of them appeared once. Of the sample, roughly 25% falls within the top ten clones.

The V gene is TRBV18 and the J gene is TRBJ2-3; a confident D gene designation cannot be given. Sequenced input: peripheral blood. This receptor was obtained from a man aged 55 to 70 with acute or convalescent COVID-19. The encoded CDR3 is CASSPSRSGTDTQYF. The sequenced DNA is TGTGCCAGCTCACCCTCTAGGAGTGGCACAGATACGCAGTATTTT.